The T cell receptor (beta chain) under discussion was sequenced for a study of blood T cell repertoires in COVID-19. Sequencing used immunoSEQ multiplex PCR; TCRdb keeps in-frame clones, though not all of them. The sample includes about 35,000 clones, around 87% seen only once; the top ten take 35% to 50%. This CDR3 has 14 residues. CDR1 SGHRS and CDR2 YFSETQ come from the germline V gene. V lost 1 base and J lost 7; bases outside the gene matches: 2. The specimen sequenced was peripheral blood. The receptor was isolated from a human donor in a cohort sampled during active COVID-19. The chain combines TRBV5-1 with TRBJ1-6; 7 bases are shared with TRBD1. The CDR3 DNA reads as TGCGCCAGCAGCTTGCAGGGGGAGAATTCACCCCTCCACTTT. Its translation: CASSLQGENSPLHF.